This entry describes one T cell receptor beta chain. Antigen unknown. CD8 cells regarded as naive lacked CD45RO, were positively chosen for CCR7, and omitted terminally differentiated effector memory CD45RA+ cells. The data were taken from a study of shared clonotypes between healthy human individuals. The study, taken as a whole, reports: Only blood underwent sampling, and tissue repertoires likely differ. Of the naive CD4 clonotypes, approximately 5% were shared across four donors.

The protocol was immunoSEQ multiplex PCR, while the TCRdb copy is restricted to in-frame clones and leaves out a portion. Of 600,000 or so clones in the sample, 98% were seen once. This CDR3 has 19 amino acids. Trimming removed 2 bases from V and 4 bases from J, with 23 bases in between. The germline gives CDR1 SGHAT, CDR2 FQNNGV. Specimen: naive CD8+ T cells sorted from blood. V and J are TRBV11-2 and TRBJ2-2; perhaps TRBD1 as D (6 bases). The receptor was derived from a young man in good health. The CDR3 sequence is CASSLFAGEGLSRTGELFF. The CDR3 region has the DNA TGTGCCAGCAGCTTATTCGCAGGGGAAGGTCTATCTCGCACCGGGGAGCTGTTTTTT.